Listed here is a single T cell receptor (beta chain). The antigen it binds to is not known. It has no much larger one-base neighbor in the sample; base qualities were not kept. Receptor amplification or capture employed the immunoSEQ multiplex PCR assay. To provide template for TCR sequencing, every sample had RNA extracted and reverse transcribed into cDNA. First-strand cDNA was synthesized using SuperScript III with a 2:1 mix of oligo-dT and random hexamers. Amplification bias was assessed with a synthetic immune receptor repertoire, and residual bias was removed computationally. Regarding the original processing steps: Raw reads were preprocessed to remove errors, and CDR3 was defined by IMGT conventions from the conserved cysteine to phenylalanine. To get clonality, Shannon entropy was normalized by log2 of the number of productive unique TCRs and the result was subtracted from 1. CD4 or CD8 identity of scalp clones was inferred by cross-referencing scalp TCRbeta sequences with sorted blood CD4 and CD8 repertoires. Here the immuneACCESS table is served through TCRdb, limited to in-frame sequences with V and J called. Missing clones are a known gap in these copies; in checked studies unresolved V genes cover under half, and the rest lacks a known reason. V and J calls and clone size are copied from that table; D and trimming were computed from the DNA. This sample holds approximately 150,000 clones; 45% to 60% were observed only once. The ten most abundant clones make up under 5.5% of the sample.

PBMCs were separated by density centrifugation and stained for CD3, CD4 and CD8, after which CD4+ and CD8+ T cells were sorted on a FACSAria. Scalp biopsies and blood samples were obtained from unaffected controls. From cysteine to phenylalanine, the CDR3 is 13 amino acids long. CDR3 DNA only is kept here, 39 bases in frame from base 1. At the junction V is shortened by 0 bases and J by 7 bases, with 10 bases in between. The germline V gene (reference sequence) yields GTSNPN for CDR1 and SVGIG for CDR2. These data come from a study of CD8+ T cells in alopecia areata (dated by TCRdb to between 2017 and 2018). For the wider study: In both human patients and the C3H/HeJ mouse model, the study applied high-throughput TCRbeta sequencing to look at T cell clonal expansion in alopecia areata. In humans, TCRbeta sequencing was performed on scalp tissue and on sorted CD4+ and CD8+ peripheral blood T cells from healthy controls and from patients with patchy or totalis/universalis alopecia areata. Clonality in the scalp was compared among normal scalp (n=4), patchy alopecia areata scalp (n=8), and alopecia totalis/universalis scalp (n=8). RNA was extracted with the PAXgene miRNA kit for fixed scalp, the miRNeasy kit for PBMCs, and the RNeasy kit for mouse skin. immunoSEQ multiplex PCR using 35 Vbeta forward primers and 13 Jbeta reverse primers was used to amplify TCRbeta CDR3 regions.

General study outcomes and caveats: TCR sequences shared between patients were less clear than in mice, possibly partly because of HLA diversity in the patient population. Scalp TCR repertoire analysis is complicated because resident alphabeta T cells in normal human skin are also sequenced, whereas mouse skin is dominated by gammadelta T cells. Compared with normal scalp, lesional scalp had higher clonality and more expanded CD8+ clones, particularly in alopecia totalis/universalis, a pattern that suggests antigenic drive.

The receptor comes from a human donor in good health. Recombination linked TRBV30 to TRBJ2-1; the D gene is possibly TRBD2, with 5 bases matching. Sequenced: CD4+ T cells sorted from blood. The DNA sequence is given as TGTGCCTGGAGTGTATCGGCGGGTAATGAGCAGTTCTTC. It translates to CAWSVSAGNEQFF.